This TCR beta chain was sequenced for a study of graft-versus-host responses after intestinal transplantation. Trimming at V came to 1 base and at J to 7 bases, leaving 9 bases not matched to a gene. CDR1 and CDR2 (germline): MGHRA, YSYEKL. This CDR3 spans 16 amino acids. Comments on this clone: What it binds is unknown.

Clones were read by immunoSEQ multiplex PCR, and TCRdb kept only the in-frame ones, dropping some. The repertoire includes roughly 120,000 clones, 90% of them detected once, and about 0.18% sits in the top ten. V usage is TRBV4-1 and J usage is TRBJ2-7; 11 bases align to TRBD2. The source is a human donor who received an intestinal transplant. The specimen comprised unstimulated CD4+ T cells sorted from spleen or lymph node cells, sampled before intestinal transplant. The CDR3 spells CASSQARGLAGQEQYF. CDR3 bases: TGCGCCAGCAGCCAAGCGCGAGGACTAGCGGGCCAAGAGCAGTACTTC.